A single sample gave rise to the 7 T cell receptor beta chains below, sequenced in a study of T cell responses to AZD1222 COVID-19 vaccine. The protocol was immunoSEQ multiplex PCR, while the TCRdb copy is restricted to in-frame clones and leaves out a portion. The sample lists around 120,000 clones; roughly nine tenths were seen once. The sequencing here drew on peripheral blood, taken on day 0 of AZD1222 vaccination. The receptors originated from an adult in good health.

The CDR3 coding sequence is TGTGCCAGCAGCTTACGTTCAGGGGGCGTTAGCTCTGGGGCCAACGTCCTGACTTTC. Its protein is CASSLRSGGVSSGANVLTF. This chain connects TRBV7-2 to TRBJ2-6; 8 bases fit TRBD1. Germline V gene sequence: CDR1 SGHTA, CDR2 FQGNSA. This CDR3 is 19 amino acids long. V trimming: 2 bases; J trimming: 0 bases; junction bases outside the gene matches: 9.

The genes are TRBV6-5 and TRBJ1-2; 9 bases are shared with TRBD1. The CDR3 runs to 13 residues. CDR1 MNHEY and CDR2 SVGAGI come from the germline V gene. J gave up 8 bases and V 11 bases, and 12 bases lay outside the gene matches. The CDR3 DNA reads as TGTGCCGCCCGGACAGGGGTCGCGAGGGGCTACACCTTC. Protein sequence: CAARTGVARGYTF.

The CDR3 DNA reads TGTGCCAGCAGCGTACGGATGGAAAAACTGTTTTTT. Protein product: CASSVRMEKLFF. The J gene is TRBJ1-4, the V gene TRBV14, with D unresolved. The CDR3 consists of 12 residues. The germline V gene encodes CDR1 SGHDN and CDR2 FVKESK. Deletions cut 5 bases from V and 8 bases from J, with 9 bases between.

Details on this clone: Other DNA variants within this sample encode the same CDR3. The V and J genes are TRBV6-5 and TRBJ1-1; TRBD1 agrees at 7 bases. Germline CDR1 is MNHEY and CDR2 is SVGAGI. Trimming at V came to 6 bases and at J to 0 bases, leaving 4 bases not matched to a gene. CDR3 length equals 14 residues. The CDR3 nucleotides read TGTGCCAGCAGCCTTGACAGGGTGAACACTGAAGCTTTCTTT. It translates to CASSLDRVNTEAFF.

The rearrangement uses TRBV5-4 and TRBJ2-7, with 8 bases that match TRBD2. The CDR3 totals 13 residues. Per germline, CDR1 SGHNT and CDR2 YYREEE (reference sequence). V trimming: 4 bases; J trimming: 7 bases; junction bases outside the gene matches: 7. CDR3 nucleotide sequence: TGTGCCAGCAGCCCTGGACTAGCTGAAGAGCAGTACTTC. As protein: CASSPGLAEEQYF.

This rearrangement joins TRBV19 to TRBJ2-6; D perhaps matches TRBD1 (5 bases). The V gene lost 3 bases and the J gene lost 0 bases, with 12 bases spanning the gap. Germline CDR1 is LNHDA and CDR2 is SQIVND (reference sequence). CDR3 length: 17 amino acids. CDR3 nucleotides: TGTGCCAGTAGTATTGGCAGGGCCTACTCTGGGGCCAACGTCCTGACTTTC. Its translation: CASSIGRAYSGANVLTF.

The V gene is TRBV11-2, the J gene TRBJ2-5; D is ambiguous. The CDR3 loop spans 12 amino acids. Looked up from germline, CDR1 is SGHAT and CDR2 is FQNNGV. The ends were cut back, 0 bases at V and 9 bases at J, with 8 bases in the middle. CDR3 DNA: TGTGCCAGCAGCTTAGATAGGGTGGCCCAGTACTTC. Amino acids: CASSLDRVAQYF.